Sequencing of this T cell receptor beta chain was carried out in a study of cytomegalovirus exposure and HLA in healthy donors (dated 2017 in TCRdb). About the full investigation: In an earlier analysis of some 610 of the donors, 276 Gb of sequence data and 95 million to 130 million unique TCR beta sequences from some 170 million T cells were reported. To predict cytomegalovirus infection status, the study brought together high-throughput TCR immunosequencing, statistical association of individual TCRs with disease status, and machine learning. HLA typing included class I and class II loci at four-digit resolution. A later analysis re-analyzed previously published TCR beta repertoires from 666 donors and added high-resolution HLA genotyping to study TCR occurrence patterns. Every discovery cohort repertoire had been produced on one sequencing platform. The later analysis used no new phenotypic data to find candidate immune exposures, relying instead on TCR beta sequences and their occurrence across donors. A separate validation cohort of roughly 130 different subjects was used in addition to the 666-subject first cohort. The genetic ancestry cluster associated with self-reported Caucasian donors included about 84% of the approximately 430 genotyped donors. In an earlier analysis of a few hundred of the donors, high-throughput TCR beta sequencing was used to judge whether each TCR beta V gene segment behaved as functional or pseudogenic. A few DR-DQ haplotypes were treated as single units for association and clustering because of strong linkage in the cohort. Among 300 to 500 genotyped donors of the cohort, an average of roughly 230,000 unique TCR beta nucleotide sequences was sequenced per donor, of which approximately 18% were non-productive. An early release that covered about 600 HLA-typed donors contained around 300 gigabases of sequencing data and about 84 million unique TCR sequences. The study was designed to test whether signatures of past pathogen exposure could be identified by cataloging public T cell receptors. In a later genetic analysis, genome-wide SNP genotypes for about three fifths of the roughly 670 donors were used, and that subset was treated as a discovery cohort. Typing coverage varied by locus: roughly 629-640 donors for A, B, C, DRB1 and DQB1; roughly 520 for DQA1; 606 for DPA1; some 470 for DPB1. Donor age, sex, ethnicity and CMV serostatus were compiled together with the repertoire data. The study used immunosequencing to profile the T cell repertoires of some 600 subjects and linked those repertoires to cytomegalovirus serostatus. Overall study results and their limits: In this cohort, only TCR beta chains were sequenced, and detectable features were limited by the absence of alpha or paired-chain data. According to a later analysis, parvovirus B19, influenza, CMV and Epstein-Barr virus appeared linked to several top co-occurrence clusters. Over 15 rarely observed V segments, including chromosome 9 orphons, were excluded from the earlier analysis of several hundred of the donors because counts were too low. In a later genetic analysis, a missense DCLRE1C variant was associated with V-gene and J-gene trimming of TCR beta chains, and the association was replicated in an independent cohort. Because HLA typing was unavailable for some donors at each locus, only the typed subset was used in association tests. A total of fewer than 200 TCR beta chains were listed by the study as associated with cytomegalovirus. According to a later analysis, TCR association rates differed among HLA loci, with DRB1 alleles showing the most associated TCRs and HLA-C alleles showing the fewest. A later analysis found that HLA-associated TCR beta chains were more clonally expanded and had lower generation probabilities than equally common non-associated chains. A cluster of highly shared sequence variants was judged likely to be a technical artifact of the sequencing pipeline. In an earlier analysis of some 500 of the donors, most TCR beta V segments appeared in productive rearrangements about 87% or about 30% of the time, broadly matching IMGT annotations. In a later analysis, some 18,000 TCR beta sequences were associated with specific HLA alleles at a false discovery rate of 0.05. A further reported finding was that TCR beta sequences accurately predicted the HLA-A and HLA-B alleles for most subjects in the first cohort. CMV serostatus was the only immune exposure information available for the cohort. Most CMV-associated TCR beta chains appeared to be HLA-restricted in a later analysis, and the HLA associations seemed to be driven largely by CMV exposure. A later genetic analysis reported fewer N-insertions in productive TCRs among donors in an Asian-associated ancestry cluster than the approximately 670-donor mean. Linkage disequilibrium might explain the correlated functional status among segregating V segments, but an unknown experimental factor could not be ruled out. Cytomegalovirus status was reported to be diagnosed by the classifier with high specificity and sensitivity in both the original and validation cohorts. Assigning TCR associations to individual alleles was difficult when HLA alleles, especially DR and DQ, strongly co-occurred. Across donors, most TCR sequences were observed very rarely, whereas some public TCRs were present in many individuals. According to the authors, the approach could potentially be generalized to other disease states and immunological phenotypes. Because the 87-base-pair reads could not distinguish some IMGT-functional V segments, including TRBV6-2 and TRBV6-3, those segments were excluded. Roughly uniform sequencing depth across donors was assumed in presence/absence analyses, although this assumption may not hold. A few of the identified cytomegalovirus-associated TCR beta chains were confirmed in vitro to be specific for cytomegalovirus antigens.

The cohort comprised more than 550 healthy bone marrow donors. At the time of sampling, all cohort members were nominally healthy, though unrecorded immune exposures were likely present. The donor tested CMV seronegative, placing the donor among the 350 or so seronegative members of the cohort. Each donor provided a peripheral blood sample, and peripheral blood mononuclear cells were used for TCR beta sequencing. The Qiagen DNeasy Blood Extraction Kit was used to extract genomic DNA from the blood cell samples. Concerning this clone itself: Its antigen has not been determined. Per-base qualities were not stored, and no clone one base away is much larger.

V loses 3 bases, J loses 3 bases, and the germline ends lie 21 bases apart. The CDR3 sequence holds 17 residues, the cysteine and phenylalanine included. This entry keeps only the CDR3 DNA: 51 bases, framed from base 1. CDR1 and CDR2 are drawn from the germline V gene: LGHNT, FRNRAP. The library was built by means of the immunoSEQ multiplex PCR assay. For the multiplex PCR, a mixture combining 60 forward primers for TCR Vbeta segments and 13 reverse primers for TCR Jbeta segments was used. The CDR3 region of rearranged TCR beta genes was amplified from genomic DNA by a multiplex PCR assay. On the Illumina HiSeq System, the amplified TCR beta libraries were sequenced as 87-base-pair reads. The published analysis was carried out like this. A later analysis tallied roughly 80 million unique TCR beta chains across the 666 repertoires, and some 12 million of those chains were shared by two or more donors. Raw reads were error-corrected and collapsed into unique sequences by a nearest-neighbor algorithm in which closely related sequences were merged to remove PCR and sequencing errors. To assign V, D and J gene segments, CDR3 sequences were aligned to IMGT reference sequences. For a sequence to be retained, a match of at least six nucleotides was required to both a V gene segment and a J gene segment. A rearrangement was called productive if the CDR3 had no stop codons and remained in frame with V and J, and every other rearrangement was called non-productive. CDR3 was defined by IMGT convention, running from the second conserved V-encoded cysteine to the conserved J-encoded phenylalanine. The earlier analysis of some 600 of the donors excluded sequences that lacked an unambiguous match to a single V gene segment. An earlier analysis of a few hundred of the donors called V segments functional above 56.7% productive rearrangements and segregating when the between-donor standard deviation exceeded 5%. A statistical classification framework was developed to diagnose cytomegalovirus status using the catalog of TCR beta chain sequences. In a later analysis, V and J genes were assigned by comparing TCR nucleotide sequences against IMGT/GENE-DB human TR gene sequences. A later analysis assigned CDR3 sequences and most-parsimonious VDJ recombination scenarios with the TCRdist pipeline. In a later analysis, each TCR beta chain was defined by its CDR3 amino acid sequence together with its V-gene family, and reads without a unique V-gene family were excluded. As a way to deal with suspected cross-contamination and a sequencing artifact, a later analysis dropped 450 to 700 nucleotide sequences that were highly shared and had low generation probability. For each public chain, a later analysis derived a clonal expansion index from normalized ranks of inferred template counts within each repertoire. In a later analysis, generation probabilities were computed using a VDJ recombination model fitted to out-of-frame rearrangements, and the results were checked against IGoR. Hypergeometric tests were used in a later analysis to score TCR-TCR, TCR-HLA and TCR-CMV co-occurrence, with a repertoire-size bias correction applied to the TCR pairs. To estimate false discovery rates, a later analysis permuted the HLA or CMV assignments 20 times. In a later analysis, co-occurring TCRs were grouped using DBSCAN, and TCRdist sequence similarity was added for clustering within HLA-allele-positive subsets. For co-occurrence clustering, repertoires with fewer than 30,000 or more than 120,000 public chains were excluded, along with roughly five repertoires with anomalous nucleotide sharing. TCRdb obtained this table from immuneACCESS and retained in-frame rearrangements with V and J assigned. These tables miss some clones; where compared with another copy, unresolved V genes account for less than half of the shortfall, and the remainder is unexplained. The DNA was the basis for D and trimming; V, J and clone size are from that table. A total of about 140,000 clones appear in this sample, 60% to 85% of them only once. 2.8% of the sample is in the top ten clones.

The V gene is TRBV12-5 and the J gene is TRBJ2-7; TRBD2 is a possible D gene, resting on 7 matching bases. The specimen sequenced was PBMCs. The clonotype was recovered from a male donor in good health and CMV-seronegative. CDR3 protein: CASGFSPGGGAFYEQYF. The sequence in DNA is TGTGCTAGTGGTTTCTCCCCCGGCGGGGGCGCCTTCTACGAGCAGTACTTC.